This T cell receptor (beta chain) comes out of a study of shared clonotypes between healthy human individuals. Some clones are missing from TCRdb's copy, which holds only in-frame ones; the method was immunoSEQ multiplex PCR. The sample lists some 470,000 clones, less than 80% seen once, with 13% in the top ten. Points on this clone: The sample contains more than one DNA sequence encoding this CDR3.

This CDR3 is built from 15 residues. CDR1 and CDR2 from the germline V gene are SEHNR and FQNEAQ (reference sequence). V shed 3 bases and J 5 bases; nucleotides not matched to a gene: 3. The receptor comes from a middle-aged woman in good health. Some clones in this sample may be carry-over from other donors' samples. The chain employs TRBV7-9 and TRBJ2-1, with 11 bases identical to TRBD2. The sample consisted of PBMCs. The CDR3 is CASSFRTSGHNEQFF. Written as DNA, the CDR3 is TGTGCCAGCAGCTTTAGGACTAGCGGGCACAATGAGCAGTTCTTC.